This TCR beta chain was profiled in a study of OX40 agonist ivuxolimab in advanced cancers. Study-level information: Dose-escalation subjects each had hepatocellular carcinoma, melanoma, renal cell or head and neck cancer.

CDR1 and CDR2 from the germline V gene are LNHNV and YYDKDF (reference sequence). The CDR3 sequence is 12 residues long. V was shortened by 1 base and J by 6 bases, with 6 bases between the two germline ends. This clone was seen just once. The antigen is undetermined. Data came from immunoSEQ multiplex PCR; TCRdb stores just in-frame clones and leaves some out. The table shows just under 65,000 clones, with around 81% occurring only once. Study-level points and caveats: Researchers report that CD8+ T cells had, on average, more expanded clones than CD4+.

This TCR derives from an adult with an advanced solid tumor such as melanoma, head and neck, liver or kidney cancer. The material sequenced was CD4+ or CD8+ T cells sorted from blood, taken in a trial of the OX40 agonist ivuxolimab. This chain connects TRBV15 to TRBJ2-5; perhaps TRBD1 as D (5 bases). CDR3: CATSRVGQTQYF. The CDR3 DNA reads TGTGCCACCAGCAGAGTGGGGCAGACCCAGTACTTC.